The text below deals with one T cell receptor beta chain. Its cognate antigen is unknown. TCRdb called the RT-PCR reads again in MiXCR, with one record for every CDR3 protein. The sample holds about 310,000 distinct CDR3 sequences, roughly 22% seen once. The data were taken from a study of response to subunit inactivated influenza vaccine. Whole-study findings and limits: Authors suggested seasonal influenza vaccinations each recruit few new T cells.

This CDR3 has 16 amino acids. V was shortened by 0 bases and J by 4 bases, with 16 bases between the two germline ends. Germline V lookup: CDR1 SQVTM, CDR2 ANQGSEA. The sequence came from a man aged 45 to 75 who received an inactivated influenza vaccine. The rearrangement links TRBV29-1 to TRBJ2-1; D may be TRBD1 (5 bases). Sequenced material: PBMCs from blood, taken 21 months after vaccination. The CDR3 loop is CSVEDWVAGRYNEQFF. CDR3 in DNA: TGCAGCGTTGAAGATTGGGTGGCAGGGCGGTACAATGAGCAGTTCTTC.